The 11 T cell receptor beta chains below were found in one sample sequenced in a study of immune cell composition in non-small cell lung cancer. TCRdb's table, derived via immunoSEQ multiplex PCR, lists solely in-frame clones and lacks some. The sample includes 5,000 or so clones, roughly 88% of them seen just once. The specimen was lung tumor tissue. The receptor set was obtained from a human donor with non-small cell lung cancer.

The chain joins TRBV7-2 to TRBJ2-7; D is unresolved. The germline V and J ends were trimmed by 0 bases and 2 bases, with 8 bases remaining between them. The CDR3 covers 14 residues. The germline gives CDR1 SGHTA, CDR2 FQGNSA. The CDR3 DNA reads TGTGCCAGCAGCTTAGCTAGTATCCCCTACGAGCAGTACTTC. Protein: CASSLASIPYEQYF.

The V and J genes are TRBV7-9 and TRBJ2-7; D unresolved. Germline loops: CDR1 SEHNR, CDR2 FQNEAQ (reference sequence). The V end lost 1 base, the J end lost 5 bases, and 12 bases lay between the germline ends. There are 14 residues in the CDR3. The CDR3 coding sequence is TGTGCCAGCAGCTTAGGGTTATCTAACGACGAGCAGTACTTC. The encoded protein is CASSLGLSNDEQYF.

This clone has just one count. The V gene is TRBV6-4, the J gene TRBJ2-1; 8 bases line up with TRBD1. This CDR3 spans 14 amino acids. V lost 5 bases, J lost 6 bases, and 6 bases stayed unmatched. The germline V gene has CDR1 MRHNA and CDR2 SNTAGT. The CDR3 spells CASSMSTGGNEQFF. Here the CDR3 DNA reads TGTGCCAGCAGTATGAGTACAGGGGGCAATGAGCAGTTCTTC.

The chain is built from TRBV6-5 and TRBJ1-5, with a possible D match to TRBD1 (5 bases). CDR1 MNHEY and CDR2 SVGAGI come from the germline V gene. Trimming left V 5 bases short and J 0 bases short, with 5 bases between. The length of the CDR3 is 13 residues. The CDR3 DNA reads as TGTGCCAGCAGTGGACATAGCAATCAGCCCCAGCATTTT. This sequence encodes CASSGHSNQPQHF.

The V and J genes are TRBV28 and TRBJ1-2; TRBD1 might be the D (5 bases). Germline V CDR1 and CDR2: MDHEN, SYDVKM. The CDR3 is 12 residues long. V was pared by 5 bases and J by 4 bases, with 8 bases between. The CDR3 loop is CASSRQGYGYTF. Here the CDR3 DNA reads TGTGCCAGCAGTAGGCAGGGCTATGGCTACACCTTC.

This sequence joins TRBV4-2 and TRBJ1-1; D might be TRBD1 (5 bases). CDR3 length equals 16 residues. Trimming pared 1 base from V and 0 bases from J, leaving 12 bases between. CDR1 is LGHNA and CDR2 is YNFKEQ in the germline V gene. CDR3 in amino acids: CASSQGREGVNTEAFF. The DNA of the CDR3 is TGTGCCAGCAGCCAAGGTAGGGAAGGGGTGAACACTGAAGCTTTCTTT.

CDR3 in DNA: TGTGCCAGCAGTTTCCCGGGACTAGCGGTCACCGGGGAGCTGTTTTTT. As protein: CASSFPGLAVTGELFF. The rearrangement uses TRBV28 and TRBJ2-2, with 11 nucleotides matching TRBD2. With V trimmed by 3 bases and J by 4 bases, 4 bases remained unmatched. The CDR3 is 16 residues long. The germline CDR1 and CDR2 sequences are MDHEN and SYDVKM.

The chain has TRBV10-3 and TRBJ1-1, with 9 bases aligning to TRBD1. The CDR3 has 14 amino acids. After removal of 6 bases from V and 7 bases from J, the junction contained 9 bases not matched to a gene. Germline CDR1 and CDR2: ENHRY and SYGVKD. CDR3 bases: TGTGCCATCAGGGGACAGGGCACGTCGGATGAAGCTTTCTTT. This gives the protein CAIRGQGTSDEAFF.

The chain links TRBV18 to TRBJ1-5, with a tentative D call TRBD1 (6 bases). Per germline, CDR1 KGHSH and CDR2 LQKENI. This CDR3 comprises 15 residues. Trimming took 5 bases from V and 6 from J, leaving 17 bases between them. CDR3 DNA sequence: TGTGCCAGCTCAACTAAGGTGGGGGCCGGTCAGCCCCAGCATTTT. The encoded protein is CASSTKVGAGQPQHF.

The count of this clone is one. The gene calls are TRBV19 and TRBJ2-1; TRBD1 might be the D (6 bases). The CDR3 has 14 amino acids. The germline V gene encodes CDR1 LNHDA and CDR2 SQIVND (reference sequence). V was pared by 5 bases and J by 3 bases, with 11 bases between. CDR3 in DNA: TGTGCCAGTAGTTTCCAGGACAGCTACAATGAGCAGTTCTTC. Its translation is CASSFQDSYNEQFF. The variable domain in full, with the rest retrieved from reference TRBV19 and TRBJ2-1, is DGGITQSPKYLFRKEGQNVTLSCEQNLNHDAMYWYRQDPGQGLRLIYYSQIVNDFQKGDIAEGYSVSREKKESFPLTVTSAQKNPTAFYLCASSFQDSYNEQFFGPGTRLTVL.

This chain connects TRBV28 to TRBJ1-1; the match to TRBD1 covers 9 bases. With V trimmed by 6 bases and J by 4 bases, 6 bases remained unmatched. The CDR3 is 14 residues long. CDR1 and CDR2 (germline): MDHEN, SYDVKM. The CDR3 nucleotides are TGTGCCAGCAGCTTACAGGGGGCTGGCACTGAAGCTTTCTTT. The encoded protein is CASSLQGAGTEAFF.